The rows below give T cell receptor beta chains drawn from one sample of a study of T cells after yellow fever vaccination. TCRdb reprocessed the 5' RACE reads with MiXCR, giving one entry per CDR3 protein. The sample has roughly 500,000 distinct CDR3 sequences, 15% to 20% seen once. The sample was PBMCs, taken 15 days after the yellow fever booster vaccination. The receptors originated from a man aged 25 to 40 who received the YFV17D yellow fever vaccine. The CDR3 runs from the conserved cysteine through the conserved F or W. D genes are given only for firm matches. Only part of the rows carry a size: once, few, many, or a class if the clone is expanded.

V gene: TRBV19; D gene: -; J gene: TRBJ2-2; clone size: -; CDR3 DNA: TGTGCCAGTGGGGGGTCCGCCGGTAGCGGGGAGCTGTTTTTT; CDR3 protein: CASGGSAGSGELFF
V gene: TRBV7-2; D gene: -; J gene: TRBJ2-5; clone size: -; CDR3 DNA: TGTGCCAGCAGCGAGGGACCGATACAAGAGACCCAGTACTTC; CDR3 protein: CASSEGPIQETQYF
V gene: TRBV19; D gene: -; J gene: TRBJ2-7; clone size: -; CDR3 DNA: TGTGCCAGTAAGACAGACTCCTACGAGCAGTACTTC; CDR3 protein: CASKTDSYEQYF
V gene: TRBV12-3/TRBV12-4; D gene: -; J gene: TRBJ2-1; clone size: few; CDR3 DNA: TGTGCCATCACTCTTAGCGCTTACAATGAGCAGTTCTTC; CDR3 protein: CAITLSAYNEQFF
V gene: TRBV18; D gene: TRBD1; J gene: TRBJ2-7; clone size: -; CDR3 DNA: TGTGCCAGCTCACCGGGGACAGGGGGCCTCGAGCAGTACTTC; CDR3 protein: CASSPGTGGLEQYF
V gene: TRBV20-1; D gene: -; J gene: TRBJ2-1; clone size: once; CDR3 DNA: TGCAGTGCTAGAGATGGAAGCGGCCACAATGAGCAGTTCTTC; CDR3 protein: CSARDGSGHNEQFF
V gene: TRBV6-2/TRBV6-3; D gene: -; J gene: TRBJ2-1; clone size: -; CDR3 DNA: TGTGCCAGCAGTTACTCATTGGAGATCAATGAGCAGTTCTTC; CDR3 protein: CASSYSLEINEQFF
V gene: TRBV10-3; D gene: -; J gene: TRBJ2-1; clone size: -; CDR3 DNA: TGTGCCATCAGTGAGTCTGCTGGTTACAATGAGCAGTTCTTC; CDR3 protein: CAISESAGYNEQFF
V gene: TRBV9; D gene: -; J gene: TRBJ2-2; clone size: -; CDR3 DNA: TGTGCCAGCAGCGTAGTTACAGACACCGGGGAGCTGTTTTTT; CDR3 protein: CASSVVTDTGELFF
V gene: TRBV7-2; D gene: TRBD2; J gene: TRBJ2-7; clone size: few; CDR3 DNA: TGTGCCAGCAGCTTAGGGGGGGCGGGAGGAAGCGAGCAGTACTTC; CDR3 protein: CASSLGGAGGSEQYF
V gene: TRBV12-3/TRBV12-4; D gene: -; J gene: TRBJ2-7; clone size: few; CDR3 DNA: TGTGCCAGCAGCCCCCCGGGGCAGGGCGACGAGCAGTACTTC; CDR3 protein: CASSPPGQGDEQYF
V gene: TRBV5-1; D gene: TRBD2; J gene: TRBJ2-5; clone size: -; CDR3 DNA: TGCGCCAGCAGCTTGTATCTAGCGGGACAAGAGACCCAGTACTTC; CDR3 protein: CASSLYLAGQETQYF
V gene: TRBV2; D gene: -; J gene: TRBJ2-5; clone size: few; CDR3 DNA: TGTGCCAGCATGTACAGGGAGGAAGAGACCCAGTACTTC; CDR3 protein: CASMYREEETQYF
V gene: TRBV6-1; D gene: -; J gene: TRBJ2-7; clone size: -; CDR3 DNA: TGTGCCAGCAGTCCCGCTTTCTCAATTCGGGTCAGGCAGTACTTC; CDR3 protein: CASSPAFSIRVRQYF
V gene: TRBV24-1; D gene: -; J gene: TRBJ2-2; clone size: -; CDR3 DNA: TGTGCCACCAGTGATTTCGGCAGGGAGGTCGGGGAGCTGTTTTTT; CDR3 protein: CATSDFGREVGELFF
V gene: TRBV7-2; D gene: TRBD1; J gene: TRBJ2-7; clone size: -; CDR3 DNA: TGTGCCAGCAGCTTATTTGCCCGGGGGGCAATCGGGGGGACAGGGAGGACCTACGAGCAGTACTTC; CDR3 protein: CASSLFARGAIGGTGRTYEQYF
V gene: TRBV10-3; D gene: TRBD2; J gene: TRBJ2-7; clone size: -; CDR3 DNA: TGTGCCATCAACGACGGGAGGGTCTACGAGCAGTACTTC; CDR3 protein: CAINDGRVYEQYF
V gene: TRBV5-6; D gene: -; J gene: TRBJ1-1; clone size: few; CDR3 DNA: TGTGCCAGCAGCTTCGAAGGGGGAGGCACTGAAGCTTTCTTT; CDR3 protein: CASSFEGGGTEAFF
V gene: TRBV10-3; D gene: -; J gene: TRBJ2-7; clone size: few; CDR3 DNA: TGTGCCATCAGTGAGACTGCCCCGACCTGGGGATCCTACGAGCAGTACTTC; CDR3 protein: CAISETAPTWGSYEQYF